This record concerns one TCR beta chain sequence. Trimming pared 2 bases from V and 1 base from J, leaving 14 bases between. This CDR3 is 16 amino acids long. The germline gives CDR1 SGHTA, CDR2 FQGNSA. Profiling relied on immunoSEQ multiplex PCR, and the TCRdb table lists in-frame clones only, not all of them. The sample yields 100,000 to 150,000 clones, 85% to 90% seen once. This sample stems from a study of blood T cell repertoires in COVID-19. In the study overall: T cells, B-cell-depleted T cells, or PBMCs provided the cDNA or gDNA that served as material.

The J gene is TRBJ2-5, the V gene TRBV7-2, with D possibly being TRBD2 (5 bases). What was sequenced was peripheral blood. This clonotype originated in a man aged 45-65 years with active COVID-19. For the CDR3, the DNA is TGTGCCAGCAGCTTATCCCTAGCCGCGGGCCAAGAGACCCAGTACTTC. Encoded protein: CASSLSLAAGQETQYF.